The T cell receptor beta chain described here comes from a study of control samples from healthy donors and cancer patients. The assay was immunoSEQ multiplex PCR, and TCRdb's table has in-frame clones only and misses some. The table includes about 150,000 clones, roughly 94% detected once. The sequencing input was blood. The receptor was isolated from a woman aged 40 to 55 in good health.

The CDR3 spells CATSRDPVLHGYTF. The CDR3 DNA sequence: TGTGCCACCAGCAGAGATCCAGTCCTGCATGGCTACACCTTC. This sequence joins TRBV15 and TRBJ1-2; D gene uncertain. The CDR3 is 14 residues long. The V and J ends lost 0 bases and 6 bases respectively, with 11 bases between them. CDR1 and CDR2 (germline): LNHNV, YYDKDF (reference sequence).